This record concerns one T cell receptor (beta chain) sequence. The table came from immunoSEQ multiplex PCR; TCRdb's copy has only in-frame clones and leaves some out. The sample gives roughly 100,000 clones, 86% of which show up once; 1.5% to 2% is in the top ten. The V segment lost 0 bases and the J segment 2 bases; nucleotides outside the gene matches: 5. Germline assignment: CDR1 LGHNA and CDR2 YSLEER. This CDR3 has 16 amino acids. This sample is part of a study of blood T cell repertoires in COVID-19. Study background: In each case, the material was cDNA or gDNA derived from T cells, B-cell-depleted T cells, or PBMCs.

The receptor's source is an older man with acute or convalescent COVID-19. The J gene is TRBJ2-3, the V gene TRBV4-3, with TRBD2 matching 7 bases. Sequencing was performed on peripheral blood. CDR3 sequence: CASSQDWAGATDTQYF. Here the CDR3 DNA reads TGCGCCAGCAGCCAAGATTGGGCGGGAGCCACAGATACGCAGTATTTT.